The present entry profiles one T cell receptor beta chain with its context. Its specificity is unknown. Clones were read by immunoSEQ multiplex PCR, and TCRdb kept only the in-frame ones, dropping some. Altogether 85,000 to 120,000 clones are present, almost 85% being singletons, with the ten largest covering about a sixth. Germline CDR1 is KGHDR and CDR2 is SFDVKD. This CDR3 has 21 residues. Unmatched junction bases numbered 18, after V lost 4 bases and J lost 0 bases. The data belong to a study of T cell responses to AZD1222 COVID-19 vaccine. General study points: Repertoire sampling occurred only after the peak T cell response. Among the donors, most were white British and more were female, and clonal diversity was possibly underestimated.

The gene calls are TRBV24-1 and TRBJ2-2; TRBD1 matches at 8 bases. The sample consisted of peripheral blood, taken on day 0 of AZD1222 vaccination. The sequence was collected from an adult in good health. Written as DNA, the CDR3 is TGTGCCACCAGTGAACCAATCGGGACAGGCACTCCACTAACGAACACCGGGGAGCTGTTTTTT. Protein: CATSEPIGTGTPLTNTGELFF.